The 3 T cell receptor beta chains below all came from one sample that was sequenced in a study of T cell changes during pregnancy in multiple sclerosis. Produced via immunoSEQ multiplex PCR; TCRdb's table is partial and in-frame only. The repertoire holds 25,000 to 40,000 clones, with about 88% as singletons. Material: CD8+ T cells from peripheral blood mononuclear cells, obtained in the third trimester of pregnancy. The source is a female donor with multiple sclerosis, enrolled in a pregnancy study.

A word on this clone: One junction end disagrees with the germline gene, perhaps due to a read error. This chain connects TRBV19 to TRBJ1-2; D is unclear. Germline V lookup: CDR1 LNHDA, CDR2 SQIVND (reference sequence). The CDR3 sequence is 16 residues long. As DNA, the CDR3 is TGTGCCAGTAGCGACCACCCCGGGGAAGTGACCTATGGTTACACCTTC. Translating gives CASSDHPGEVTYGYTF.

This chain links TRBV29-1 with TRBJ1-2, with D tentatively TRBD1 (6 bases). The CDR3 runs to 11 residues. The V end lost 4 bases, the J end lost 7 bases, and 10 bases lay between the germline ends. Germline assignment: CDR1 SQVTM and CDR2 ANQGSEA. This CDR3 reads CSVAGDSGYTF. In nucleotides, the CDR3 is TGCAGCGTTGCAGGGGATAGTGGCTACACCTTC.

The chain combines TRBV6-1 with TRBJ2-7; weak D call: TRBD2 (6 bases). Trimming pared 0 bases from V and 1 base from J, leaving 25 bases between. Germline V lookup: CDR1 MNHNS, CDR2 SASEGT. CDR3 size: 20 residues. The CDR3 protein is CASSEASGVYRTNPSYEQYF. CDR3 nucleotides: TGTGCCAGCAGTGAAGCCTCGGGAGTTTATCGGACAAACCCTTCCTACGAGCAGTACTTC.